This entry lists 10 T cell receptor beta chains sequenced from one sample in a study of molecular identifiers for immune sequencing clone quantification. TCRdb re-called the PCR reads through MiXCR, storing one row per CDR3 protein. In the table there are a few hundred thousand distinct CDR3 sequences, around a fifth of which are singletons. Sequencing used naive CD8+ T cells from blood, with Jurkat cell RNA spiked in. Subset indicated: FACS-sorted CD8+CD4-CCR7+CD45RA+ naive T cells. These receptors were obtained from a human donor in good health. Some libraries in this study had Jurkat cell RNA spiked in.

The rearrangement joins TRBV14 to TRBJ2-7; no clear D gene. The CDR3 is 13 residues long. Per germline, CDR1 SGHDN and CDR2 FVKESK. Trimming cost V 1 base and J 6 bases, with 10 bases left between them. CDR3 coding DNA: TGTGCCAGCAGCCAAGTTTCTAGTCGCGAGCAGTACTTC. It codes for CASSQVSSREQYF.

V and J are TRBV4-2 and TRBJ2-7, with 13 nucleotides matching TRBD2. The length of the CDR3 is 16 residues. In germline, CDR1 is LGHNA, CDR2 YNFKEQ. Trimming removed 2 bases from V and 6 bases from J; junction bases left unmatched: 7. The CDR3 spells CASSQLSGTSGTEQYF. CDR3 in DNA: TGTGCCAGCAGCCAACTCTCCGGGACTAGCGGGACCGAGCAGTACTTC.

This clonotype was counted only a few times. The chain combines TRBV28 with TRBJ1-3; D remains unclear. CDR1 and CDR2 from the germline V gene are MDHEN and SYDVKM. The CDR3 is 14 residues long. Trimming took 2 bases from V and 1 from J, leaving 6 bases between them. The CDR3, as DNA: TGTGCCAGCAGTTTAGAGCGATCTGGAAACACCATATATTTT. This translates into CASSLERSGNTIYF. Combining the CDR3 with reference TRBV28 and TRBJ1-3 gives the whole variable domain DVKVTQSSRYLVKRTGEKVFLECVQDMDHENMFWYRQDPGLGLRLIYFSYDVKMKEKGDIPEGYSVSREKKERFSLILESASTNQTSMYLCASSLERSGNTIYFGEGSWLTVV.

This clonotype was counted at least ten times. The chain joins TRBV4-1 to TRBJ2-7; perhaps TRBD2 as D (5 bases). The CDR3 is 14 amino acids. Trimming took off 4 bases at V and 4 bases at J, with 14 bases between the two ends. Germline V gene sequence: CDR1 MGHRA, CDR2 YSYEKL. The CDR3 DNA follows: TGCGCCAGCAGCCCTCACCAAACGGGGTACGAGCAGTACTTC. It translates to CASSPHQTGYEQYF.

There are a few counts of this clonotype. This chain connects TRBV6-5 to TRBJ2-3; no firm D call. Trimming took off 6 bases at V and 3 bases at J, with 10 bases between the two ends. The CDR3 loop spans 13 amino acids. Per germline, CDR1 MNHEY and CDR2 SVGAGI. CDR3 coding DNA: TGTGCCAGCAGCCCAACCGATACAGATACGCAGTATTTT. Its translation is CASSPTDTDTQYF.

This clonotype occurred many times. The chain has TRBV19 and TRBJ2-3, with D unclear. CDR1 and CDR2 (germline): LNHDA, SQIVND (reference sequence). The CDR3 consists of 12 residues. The V and J ends lost 5 bases and 9 bases respectively, with 12 bases between them. The DNA for the CDR3 is TGTGCCAGTAGTCCGAGGTCGTTAACGCAGTATTTT. It encodes CASSPRSLTQYF. The complete variable domain, with remaining parts taken from reference TRBV19 and TRBJ2-3, reads DGGITQSPKYLFRKEGQNVTLSCEQNLNHDAMYWYRQDPGQGLRLIYYSQIVNDFQKGDIAEGYSVSREKKESFPLTVTSAQKNPTAFYLCASSPRSLTQYFGPGTRLTVL.

This clonotype was seen only a few times. This chain joins TRBV10-3 and TRBJ1-6; maybe TRBD1 (6 bases). The germline CDR1 and CDR2 sequences are ENHRY and SYGVKD. V was shortened by 5 bases and J by 5 bases, with 7 bases between the two germline ends. The CDR3 totals 13 residues. CDR3 protein: CAISTGNNSPLHF. The DNA for the CDR3 is TGTGCCATCAGTACAGGGAATAATTCACCCCTCCACTTT.

There are many counts of this clonotype. The V gene is TRBV7-6, the J gene TRBJ1-1; no reliable D call. V dropped 4 bases and J dropped 1 base, with 10 bases sitting between them. The CDR3 is 14 amino acids. Per the germline V gene, CDR1 is SGHVS and CDR2 is FNYEAQ. The CDR3 DNA reads as TGTGCCAGCAGCTCCGCAACGGGGAACACTGAAGCTTTCTTT. As protein: CASSSATGNTEAFF. The variable domain in full, with the rest retrieved from reference TRBV7-6 and TRBJ1-1, is GAGVSQSPRYKVTKRGQDVALRCDPISGHVSLYWYRQALGQGPEFLTYFNYEAQQDKSGLPNDRFSAERPEGSISTLTIQRTEQRDSAMYRCASSSATGNTEAFFGQGTRLTVV.

This clonotype was counted many times. The chain joins TRBV12-3 or TRBV12-4 to TRBJ2-3; possibly TRBD1 for D (6 bases). This CDR3 has 15 amino acids. V lost 4 bases and J 0 bases, leaving 11 bases between the germline ends. The CDR3: CASSWTDDSTDTQYF. CDR3 DNA sequence: TGTGCCAGCAGTTGGACAGATGATAGCACAGATACGCAGTATTTT.

Many counts were recorded for this clonotype. V gene TRBV12-3 or TRBV12-4 combines with J gene TRBJ2-5, with D tentatively TRBD1 or TRBD2 (5 bases each). The germline V and J ends were trimmed by 6 bases and 1 base, with 15 bases remaining between them. The CDR3 runs to 15 residues. The CDR3 region has the DNA TGTGCCAGCAGCCACACCCGGGGCATCCAAGAGACCCAGTACTTC. Translating gives CASSHTRGIQETQYF.